The 8 T cell receptor beta chains below come from one sample, sequenced in a study of shared clonotypes between healthy human individuals. The data were produced by immunoSEQ multiplex PCR, yet TCRdb's version contains in-frame clones alone and is incomplete. Counted here are a few million clones, more than 90% occurring once; the ten biggest clones make up over 0.12%. Sequenced material: naive CD4+ T cells sorted from blood. Subset described: CD45RA+ positively selected. The receptor source for this set is a man aged 18 to 30 in good health.

The V and J genes are TRBV5-1 and TRBJ2-2, with no clear D. The CDR3 has 13 residues. Trimming took off 3 bases at V and 6 bases at J, with 9 bases between the two ends. The germline gives CDR1 SGHRS, CDR2 YFSETQ. CDR3 sequence: CASSSDGPGELFF. The CDR3 DNA is TGCGCCAGCAGCTCGGACGGGCCCGGGGAGCTGTTTTTT.

Here the CDR3 DNA reads TGTGCCAGCAGCTTAATCCGGTCCACCGGGGAGCTGTTTTTT. Protein: CASSLIRSTGELFF. The chain carries TRBV7-2 and TRBJ2-2; no firm D call. CDR3 length: 14 residues. Germline CDR1 SGHTA, CDR2 FQGNSA. The germline V and J ends were trimmed by 2 bases and 4 bases, with 8 bases remaining between them.

The chain combines TRBV29-1 with TRBJ1-1, with a possible D match to TRBD1 (6 bases). Germline values: CDR1 SQVTM, CDR2 ANQGSEA. The CDR3 covers 12 residues. Trimming pared 7 bases from V and 8 bases from J, leaving 17 bases between. The CDR3 DNA sequence: TGCAGCGCTAACCCACAGGGTGCAGAAGCTTTCTTT. This codes for CSANPQGAEAFF.

The chain carries TRBV6-5 and TRBJ1-2, with 7 bases matching TRBD1. Trimming removed 2 bases from V and 1 base from J; junction bases left unmatched: 7. This CDR3 comprises 16 residues. Germline V gene data show CDR1 as MNHEY and CDR2 as SVGAGI. The CDR3 bases are TGTGCCAGCAGTTACACTAGGACAGGACTTAACTATGGCTACACCTTC. Translation: CASSYTRTGLNYGYTF.

This clone has just a few counts. The chain employs TRBV2 and TRBJ1-5, with 7 bases aligning to TRBD1. The ends lost 7 bases at V and 4 bases at J; junction bases unmatched: 7. Per the germline V gene, CDR1 is SNHLY and CDR2 is FYNNEI. This CDR3 comprises 14 residues. DNA for the CDR3: TGTGCCAGCATCGACAGGGTGGGGAATCAGCCCCAGCATTTT. Amino acid sequence: CASIDRVGNQPQHF.

The CDR3 DNA sequence: TGCGCCAGCAGCCAAGGTTTCGGGGGCCGAATCACAGATACGCAGTATTTT. Translating gives CASSQGFGGRITDTQYF. V is TRBV4-1 and J is TRBJ2-3; D assignment may be TRBD1 or TRBD2 (6 bases each). V lost 1 base, J lost 2 bases, and 16 bases lay in between. The CDR3 is 17 residues long. Germline assignment: CDR1 MGHRA and CDR2 YSYEKL.

The CDR3, as DNA: TGTGCCAGCAGCTTTAGCGCCCTAGATACGCAGTATTTT. This sequence encodes CASSFSALDTQYF. The genes are TRBV11-3 and TRBJ2-3, with a possible D match to TRBD2 (5 bases). CDR1 is SGHNT and CDR2 is YENEEA in the germline V gene. With 3 bases removed from V and 5 bases from J, the gap between germline ends came to 9 bases. CDR3 length: 13 amino acids.

The sample holds one count of this clone. The chain links TRBV7-9 to TRBJ2-5, with D perhaps TRBD1 or TRBD2 (5 bases each). The germline gives CDR1 SEHNR, CDR2 FQNEAQ (reference sequence). V lost 4 bases and J 5 bases, leaving 17 bases between the germline ends. CDR3 size: 15 residues. CDR3 sequence (DNA): TGTGCCAGCAGCTCCTCGGGGCGTTCAAGGGAGACCCAGTACTTC. Translated: CASSSSGRSRETQYF.